These 8 T cell receptor beta chains originate from one sample sequenced in a study of cytomegalovirus exposure and HLA in healthy donors. PCR was performed using 60 Vbeta and 13 Jbeta primers. Generated by immunoSEQ multiplex PCR, the TCRdb table keeps only in-frame clones and is missing some. The sample consists of around 150,000 clones, roughly 85% of them appearing once. The material sequenced was PBMCs. All receptors come from a man aged 35-49 years in good health and CMV-seropositive.

The chain links TRBV5-1 to TRBJ2-2; TRBD1 matches at 12 bases. CDR1 is SGHRS and CDR2 is YFSETQ in the germline V gene. There are 15 residues in the CDR3. The V segment lost 7 bases and the J segment 4 bases; nucleotides outside the gene matches: 5. CDR3 in amino acids: CASQGDRGLTGELFF. The DNA for the CDR3 is TGCGCCAGCCAAGGGGACAGGGGGCTCACCGGGGAGCTGTTTTTT.

The V and J genes are TRBV28 and TRBJ2-1, with TRBD1 as a possible D gene (6 bases). V was shortened by 5 bases and J by 8 bases, with 7 bases between the two germline ends. This CDR3 region has 11 residues. The germline V gene encodes CDR1 MDHEN and CDR2 SYDVKM. The CDR3 region is CASSHRDEQFF. The CDR3, as DNA: TGTGCCAGCAGTCACAGGGATGAGCAGTTCTTC.

This clone was recorded once. The CDR3 here is CASTAGLTDTQYF. As DNA, the CDR3 is TGCGCCAGCACGGCGGGACTCACAGATACGCAGTATTTT. The rearrangement links TRBV5-1 to TRBJ2-3; D might be TRBD2 (6 bases). V lost 6 bases and J lost 2, with 10 bases in between. CDR1 is SGHRS, CDR2 YFSETQ, per germline. The CDR3 runs to 13 residues.

The rearrangement joins TRBV11-2 to TRBJ2-4, with a tentative D call TRBD1 (6 bases). The ends were cut back, 5 bases at V and 0 bases at J, with 14 bases in the middle. The CDR3 covers 16 residues. Germline CDR1 reads SGHAT; CDR2 reads FQNNGV. The CDR3 loop reads CASSMEDSLAKNIQYF. CDR3 in DNA: TGTGCCAGCAGCATGGAGGACAGTCTAGCCAAAAACATTCAGTACTTC.

The rearrangement joins TRBV5-1 to TRBJ2-3, with a possible D match to TRBD2 (6 bases). Germline loops: CDR1 SGHRS, CDR2 YFSETQ. CDR3 length: 15 residues. V was cut by 3 bases and J by 3 bases, with 14 bases left in between. The CDR3 region is CASSWGDLETDTQYF. Here the CDR3 DNA reads TGCGCCAGCAGCTGGGGGGACTTAGAAACAGATACGCAGTATTTT.

This clone was observed a handful of times. This rearrangement joins TRBV9 to TRBJ2-1; 8 positions match TRBD2. V was clipped by 3 bases and J by 8 bases; unmatched bases: 10. CDR1 is SGDLS, CDR2 YYNGEE, per germline. The CDR3 is 15 amino acids. The CDR3 spells CASSENPGLADEQFF. CDR3 nucleotide sequence: TGTGCCAGCAGCGAAAATCCCGGACTAGCCGATGAGCAGTTCTTC.

V is TRBV4-2 and J is TRBJ2-1, with 7 bases that match TRBD1. The trim removed 1 base at V and 6 bases at J, leaving 6 bases unmatched. Per germline, CDR1 LGHNA and CDR2 YNFKEQ. CDR3 length: 15 residues. DNA for the CDR3: TGTGCCAGCAGCCAAGCGGGACAGTTATTCAATGAGCAGTTCTTC. The encoded protein is CASSQAGQLFNEQFF.

The chain joins TRBV19 to TRBJ2-3, with D unclear. Germline V lookup: CDR1 LNHDA, CDR2 SQIVND (reference sequence). The CDR3 length is 14 residues. The ends were cut back, 0 bases at V and 3 bases at J, with 7 bases in the middle. The CDR3 region has the DNA TGTGCCAGTAGTATAGATCGGAGTACAGATACGCAGTATTTT. As protein: CASSIDRSTDTQYF.